The clone carrying this TCR beta chain was seen once. Antigen unknown. Per the germline V gene, CDR1 is SGHVS and CDR2 is FQNEAQ. The germline V and J ends were trimmed by 3 bases and 7 bases, with 13 bases remaining between them. The length of the CDR3 is 14 residues. Primers: 60 Vbeta forward and 13 Jbeta reverse. TCRdb keeps only in-frame clones here, not all; method: immunoSEQ multiplex PCR. This repertoire shows 80,000 to 100,000 clones, roughly 73% found once; its top ten account for under 8%. These data are taken from a study of cytomegalovirus exposure and HLA in healthy donors. Whole-study results and caveats: It is likely that the observed cluster of highly shared sequence variants was a sequencing artifact.

The clonotype was recovered from a man in his fifties or sixties in good health and CMV-seropositive. Source material: PBMCs. The chain joins TRBV7-8 to TRBJ1-3; D might be TRBD1 (6 bases). The DNA of the CDR3 is TGTGCCAGCAGCTTCGCGGGGGGCGGGAACACCATATATTTT. Protein product: CASSFAGGGNTIYF.